The T cell receptor beta chain described here comes from a study of cytomegalovirus exposure and HLA in healthy donors. About the research overall: Caucasian-associated ancestry cluster membership applied to approximately 80% of around 400 genotyped donors.

Germline assignment: CDR1 MNHNY and CDR2 SVGAGI (reference sequence). The CDR3 has 15 amino acids. Trimming left V 2 bases short and J 2 bases short, with 10 bases between. With respect to this clone: No antigen is known for it.

PCR involved 60 Vbeta and 13 Jbeta primers. This table comes from immunoSEQ multiplex PCR, and its TCRdb copy is limited to in-frame clones, with some not included. In the table there are around 150,000 clones, around 85% of which are singletons. Whole-study findings and limits: Roughly even sequencing depth across donors was the assumption behind the presence/absence analyses. Later analysis reportedly placed an Asian-associated ancestry cluster below the approximately 730-donor mean in N-insertions.

Nominally healthy donors provided the samples, though records likely missed some immune exposures. The sample taken for sequencing was PBMCs. The chain employs TRBV6-6 and TRBJ2-1, with a tentative D call TRBD1 (6 bases). The receptor was isolated from a middle-aged man in good health and CMV-seropositive. CDR3 loop: CASSYGDNPYNEQFF. The CDR3 DNA sequence: TGTGCCAGCAGTTACGGGGACAACCCCTACAATGAGCAGTTCTTC.